Included here is one T cell receptor (beta chain) sequence, with context. Its target is not known. These data belong to a study of identical twins. Germline CDR1 MDHEN, CDR2 SYDVKM. CDR3 length: 15 residues. The study's findings and limits: Out-of-frame alpha sequences shared by twins showed excess low generation probability. For monozygotic twins, models underestimated out-of-frame TCR alpha sharing. Surplus twin overlap in beta out-of-frame sequences was less pronounced.

A universal primer site came from template switching; cDNA carried unique molecular identifiers. TCRdb re-called the 5' RACE reads through MiXCR, storing one row per CDR3 protein. This sample has roughly 1,500,000 distinct CDR3 sequences, with roughly a third found just once. This chain links TRBV28 with TRBJ2-4, with D possibly being TRBD1 (5 bases). The assigned J gene may be wrong: the sequence end matches TRBJ2-7 better. Sequenced material: cord blood. This clonotype was sampled from a newborn girl in good health. The CDR3 bases are TGTGCCAGCAGTTTCGGGCAGGGTCTGCCCTACGAGCAGTACTTC. Translated: CASSFGQGLPYEQYF.